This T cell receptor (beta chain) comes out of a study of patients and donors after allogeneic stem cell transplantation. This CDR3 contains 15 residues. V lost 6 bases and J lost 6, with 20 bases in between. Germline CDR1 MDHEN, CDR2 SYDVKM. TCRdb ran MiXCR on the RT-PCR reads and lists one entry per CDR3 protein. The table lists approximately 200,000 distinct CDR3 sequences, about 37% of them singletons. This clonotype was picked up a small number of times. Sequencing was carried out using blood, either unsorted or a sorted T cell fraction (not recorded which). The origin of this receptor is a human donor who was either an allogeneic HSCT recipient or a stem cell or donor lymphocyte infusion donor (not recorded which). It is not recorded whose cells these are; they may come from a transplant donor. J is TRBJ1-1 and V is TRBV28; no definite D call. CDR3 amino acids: CASSPYPGKGAEAFF. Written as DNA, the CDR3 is TGTGCCAGCAGCCCCTATCCGGGTAAGGGCGCTGAAGCTTTCTTT.